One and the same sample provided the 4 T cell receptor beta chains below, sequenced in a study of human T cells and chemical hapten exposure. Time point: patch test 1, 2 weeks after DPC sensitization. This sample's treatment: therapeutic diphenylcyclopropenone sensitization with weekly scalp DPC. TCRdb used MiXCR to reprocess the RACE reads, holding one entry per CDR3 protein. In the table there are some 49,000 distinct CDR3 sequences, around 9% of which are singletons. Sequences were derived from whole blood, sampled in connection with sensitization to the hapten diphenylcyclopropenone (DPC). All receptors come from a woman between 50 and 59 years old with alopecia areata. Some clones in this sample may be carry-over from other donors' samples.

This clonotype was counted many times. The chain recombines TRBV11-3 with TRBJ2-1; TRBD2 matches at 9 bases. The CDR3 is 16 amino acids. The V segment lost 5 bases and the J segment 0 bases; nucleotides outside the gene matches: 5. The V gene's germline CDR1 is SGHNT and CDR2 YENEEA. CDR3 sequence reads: CASSNGLAYSYNEQFF. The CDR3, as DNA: TGTGCCAGCAGCAACGGACTAGCGTACTCCTACAATGAGCAGTTCTTC.

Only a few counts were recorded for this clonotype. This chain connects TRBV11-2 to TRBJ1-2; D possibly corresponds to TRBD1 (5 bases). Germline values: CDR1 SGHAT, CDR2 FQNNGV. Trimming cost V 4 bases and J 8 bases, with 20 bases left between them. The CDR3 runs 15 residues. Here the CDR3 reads CASSSPRDPPAGYTF. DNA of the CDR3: TGTGCCAGCAGCTCCCCGAGGGACCCACCGGCCGGCTACACCTTC.

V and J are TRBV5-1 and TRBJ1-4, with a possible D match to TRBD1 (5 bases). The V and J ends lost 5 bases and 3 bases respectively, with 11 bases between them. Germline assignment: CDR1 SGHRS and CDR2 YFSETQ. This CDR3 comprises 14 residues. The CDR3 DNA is TGCGCCAGCAGTTTCGGGACCTCTAATGAAAAACTGTTTTTT. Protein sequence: CASSFGTSNEKLFF.

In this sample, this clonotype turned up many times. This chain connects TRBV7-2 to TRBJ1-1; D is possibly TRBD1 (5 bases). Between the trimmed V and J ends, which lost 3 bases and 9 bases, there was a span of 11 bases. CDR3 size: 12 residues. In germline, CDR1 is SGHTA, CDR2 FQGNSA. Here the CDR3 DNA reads TGTGCCAGCAGCTTTTTACAGGCAAAAGCTTTCTTT. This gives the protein CASSFLQAKAFF.